One sample yielded the 4 T cell receptor beta chains listed below, sequenced in a study of STAT5B mutations in CD4+ large granular lymphocyte leukemia. Libraries were prepared by immunoSEQ multiplex PCR; TCRdb keeps only in-frame clonotypes and omits some of them. The sample lists about 33,000 clones; 81% were seen once. The sample comprised CD4+ T cells from blood buffy coats. These receptors were taken from a human donor in good health.

The chain combines TRBV15 with TRBJ1-4, with D unresolved. Germline CDR1 reads LNHNV; CDR2 reads YYDKDF (reference sequence). V lost 1 base and J lost 4, with 7 bases in between. The CDR3 totals 14 residues. The CDR3 DNA follows: TGTGCCACCAGCAGAGGAGGGTTTAATGAAAAACTGTTTTTT. It translates to CATSRGGFNEKLFF.

The rearrangement links TRBV4-1 to TRBJ1-2, with a possible D match to TRBD1 (6 bases). Trimming removed 3 bases from V and 3 bases from J, with 14 bases in between. There are 15 residues in the CDR3. CDR1 is MGHRA and CDR2 is YSYEKL in the germline V gene. The CDR3 protein is CASSQTGQTYYGYTF. CDR3 in DNA: TGCGCCAGCAGCCAGACAGGCCAAACGTACTATGGCTACACCTTC.

The chain has TRBV25-1 and TRBJ1-1; 7 bases are shared with TRBD1. V trimming: 6 bases; J trimming: 8 bases; junction bases outside the gene matches: 3. There are 11 residues in the CDR3. CDR1 and CDR2 (germline): MGHDK, SYGVNS. The CDR3 sequence: CASRGGQEAFF. In DNA form, the CDR3 reads TGTGCCAGCAGGGGGGGACAGGAAGCTTTCTTT.

The CDR3 region has the DNA TGTGCCAGCAGCTTAGATCACTTCCCCTACGAGCAGTACTTC. The encoded protein is CASSLDHFPYEQYF. The chain employs TRBV11-2 and TRBJ2-7; D gene uncertain. Trimming shortened V by 0 bases and J by 2 bases, and 8 bases separated the two germline ends. Per germline, CDR1 SGHAT and CDR2 FQNNGV. The CDR3 has 14 residues.